What follows are 8 T cell receptor beta chains derived from one specimen sequenced in a study of Graves' ophthalmopathy and Graves' hyperthyroidism. For repertoire sequencing, the TCR beta CDR3 regions were amplified from RNA transcripts. The first-round RT-PCR employed HTBI primers together with the Qiagen OneStep RT-PCR kit. A multiplex PCR was then performed as the second round. TCRdb re-derived calls from the multiplex PCR reads in MiXCR, one entry per CDR3 protein. The sample records almost 750,000 distinct CDR3 sequences, roughly 41% being singletons. The sequenced sample consisted of peripheral blood. The receptor source for this set is an adult man with Graves' ophthalmopathy.

This clonotype was observed at least ten times. A junction boundary mismatches the germline segment, possibly from a read error. This chain connects TRBV12-3 or TRBV12-4 to TRBJ2-7, with a tentative D call TRBD2 (6 bases). The CDR3 has 13 residues. CDR3 in DNA: TGTGCCAGCAGCTTAGCGGAAGTCTACGAGCAGTACTTC. It yields the protein CASSLAEVYEQYF.

V is TRBV15 and J is TRBJ1-1; TRBD1 matches 7 bases. This CDR3 is built from 15 residues. V gave up 4 bases and J gave up 1 base; unmatched junction bases: 6. Germline values: CDR1 LNHNV, CDR2 YYDKDF (reference sequence). CDR3 in amino acids: CATSTMGQQNTEAFF. In DNA, the CDR3 is TGTGCCACCAGCACTATGGGACAGCAGAACACTGAAGCTTTCTTT.

The V call is TRBV10-3, the J call TRBJ1-5; weak D call: TRBD1 (5 bases). Germline V gives CDR1 ENHRY, CDR2 SYGVKD. The CDR3 consists of 14 residues. Trimming took off 5 bases at V and 9 bases at J, with 17 bases between the two ends. The CDR3 DNA reads as TGTGCCATCAGTTTCAGGCAGGGAAGATGGCCCCAGCATTTT. Translating gives CAISFRQGRWPQHF.

This clonotype was found many times. The chain recombines TRBV25-1 with TRBJ2-2; 10 bases fit TRBD2. The J segment lost 0 bases and the V segment lost 4 bases, leaving 8 bases of the junction unmatched. Germline-derived CDR1 and CDR2 are MGHDK and SYGVNS. The CDR3 is made up of 18 amino acids. CDR3 region: CASSANPGLAPNTGELFF. The CDR3 DNA sequence: TGTGCCAGCAGTGCTAATCCGGGACTAGCGCCGAACACCGGGGAGCTGTTTTTT.

The rearrangement uses TRBV7-2 and TRBJ2-7; 8 nucleotides agree with TRBD2. Unmatched junction bases numbered 15, after V lost 4 bases and J lost 4 bases. Germline V gene sequence: CDR1 SGHTA, CDR2 FQGNSA. This CDR3 comprises 17 residues. Here the CDR3 reads CASSSAGGPRSRYEQYF. In nucleotides, the CDR3 is TGTGCCAGCAGCTCGGCGGGGGGACCGCGAAGTAGATACGAGCAGTACTTC.

This clonotype was found once. The CDR3 reads CSVALGGVETQYF. In DNA, the CDR3 is TGCAGCGTTGCCCTTGGAGGGGTTGAGACCCAGTACTTC. The chain uses TRBV29-1 and TRBJ2-5, with a weak D call TRBD2 (6 bases). Germline loops: CDR1 SQVTM, CDR2 ANQGSEA. V lost 4 bases, J lost 5 bases, and 14 bases lay in between. This CDR3 spans 13 amino acids.

This clonotype was detected only a few times. This chain joins TRBV19 and TRBJ2-7, with 7 bases that match TRBD1. J gave up 5 bases and V 5 bases, and 3 bases lay outside the gene matches. The CDR3 is made up of 12 amino acids. CDR1 and CDR2 (germline): LNHDA, SQIVND (reference sequence). The CDR3 DNA follows: TGTGCCAGTAGTCAGGGACAGAACGAGCAGTACTTC. It yields the protein CASSQGQNEQYF.

This clonotype turned up a few times. The rearrangement uses TRBV20-1 and TRBJ2-7, with D possibly called TRBD1 or TRBD2 (5 bases each). The CDR3 is 13 amino acids. V dropped 3 bases and J dropped 3 bases, with 12 bases sitting between them. In germline, CDR1 is DFQATT, CDR2 SNEGSKA (reference sequence). The CDR3, as DNA: TGCAGTGCTAGTGTGGGACCCGACTACGAGCAGTACTTC. Translating gives CSASVGPDYEQYF.